This T cell receptor beta chain appears in the sequencing data of a study of T-cell memory formation after mild COVID-19. Study-level background: TCR clusters largely stayed donor specific.

TCRdb processed the 5' RACE reads anew with MiXCR; each CDR3 protein has one entry. Of a few hundred thousand distinct CDR3 sequences listed, under 25% were seen once; the top ten hold roughly an eighth. Per the germline V gene, CDR1 is SGHAT and CDR2 is FQNNGV. Trimming stripped 1 base from V and 6 bases from J, with 13 bases between. The CDR3 runs 15 residues. Material for sequencing was PBMCs or a T cell subset sorted from them (not recorded which). The rearrangement links TRBV11-2 to TRBJ2-1; D perhaps matches TRBD2 (5 bases). This sequence originates from an adult woman who had mild COVID-19 (a few samples of this study predate the infection). Cell type and time point are not known. This CDR3 reads CASSLVTHRGNEQFF. Written as DNA, the CDR3 is TGTGCCAGCAGCTTAGTCACACATCGGGGCAATGAGCAGTTCTTC. The whole variable domain, remainder taken from reference TRBV11-2 and TRBJ2-1, is EAGVAQSPRYKIIEKRQSVAFWCNPISGHATLYWYQQILGQGPKLLIQFQNNGVVDDSQLPKDRFSAERLKGVDSTLKIQPAKLEDSAVYLCASSLVTHRGNEQFFGPGTRLTVL.